Following are 12 T cell receptor beta chains from one sample sequenced in a study of cytomegalovirus exposure and HLA in healthy donors. This table comes from immunoSEQ multiplex PCR, and its TCRdb copy is limited to in-frame clones, with some not included. In the table there are hundreds of thousands of clones, 70% to 90% of which are singletons. Sequenced: PBMCs. These TCRs come from a young woman in good health and CMV-seronegative.

The V and J genes are TRBV2 and TRBJ1-6, with TRBD1 matching over 7 bases. CDR1 is SNHLY and CDR2 is FYNNEI in the germline V gene. Trimming at V came to 4 bases and at J to 11 bases, leaving 14 bases not matched to a gene. There are 16 residues in the CDR3. The CDR3 spells CASSASPRQGLAPLHF. The DNA for the CDR3 is TGTGCCAGCAGTGCCTCCCCAAGACAGGGTTTGGCACCCCTCCACTTT.

This clone was seen once. The chain carries TRBV19 and TRBJ1-1, with D unclear. CDR1 and CDR2 from the germline V gene are LNHDA and SQIVND (reference sequence). V lost 1 base and J 1 base, leaving 7 bases between the germline ends. The CDR3 totals 14 residues. CDR3 amino acids: CASSIGLENTEAFF. CDR3 nucleotides: TGTGCCAGTAGTATAGGACTCGAGAACACTGAAGCTTTCTTT.

The chain employs TRBV2 and TRBJ2-5, with 7 bases identical to TRBD1. The CDR3 has 13 residues. Trimming cost V 6 bases and J 1 base; bases outside gene matches: 2. Per germline, CDR1 SNHLY and CDR2 FYNNEI. The CDR3 here is CASRGTVQETQYF. DNA for the CDR3: TGTGCCAGCAGGGGGACAGTCCAAGAGACCCAGTACTTC.

This clone was picked up a small number of times. This chain links TRBV11-3 with TRBJ2-1; 8 nucleotides line up with TRBD1. The CDR3 spans 13 residues. Germline CDR1 is SGHNT and CDR2 is YENEEA. Trimming removed 5 bases from V and 7 bases from J; junction bases left unmatched: 4. The CDR3 spells CASSRDRSNEQFF. CDR3 coding DNA: TGTGCCAGCAGCCGGGACAGGAGTAATGAGCAGTTCTTC.

The V and J genes are TRBV18 and TRBJ1-3; D is undetermined. The V gene's germline CDR1 is KGHSH and CDR2 LQKENI. With 2 bases removed from V and 2 bases from J, the gap between germline ends came to 13 bases. The CDR3 spans 16 residues. CDR3 residues: CASSPSGRAAGNTIYF. In DNA, the CDR3 is TGTGCCAGCTCACCAAGCGGCCGCGCAGCTGGAAACACCATATATTTT.

V and J are TRBV6-5 and TRBJ2-7; no definite D call. Trimming pared 7 bases from V and 4 bases from J, leaving 8 bases between. Germline-derived CDR1 and CDR2 are MNHEY and SVGAGI. CDR3 length: 11 residues. The CDR3 coding sequence is TGTGCCAGCACACGAGGATACGAGCAGTACTTC. It is translated as CASTRGYEQYF.

This clone has a handful of counts. The CDR3 region is CASSPRQEDEKLFF. CDR3 coding DNA: TGTGCCAGCTCACCACGACAGGAGGATGAAAAACTGTTTTTT. The chain recombines TRBV18 with TRBJ1-4; D may be TRBD1 (6 bases). The CDR3 is 14 residues long. Germline CDR1 and CDR2: KGHSH and LQKENI. The V and J ends lost 1 base and 6 bases respectively, with 9 bases between them.

V gene TRBV6-1 combines with J gene TRBJ2-7, with 10 positions matching TRBD1. Trimming took 7 bases from V and 5 from J; bases not matched to a gene: 11. The CDR3 is made up of 15 amino acids. Per the germline V gene, CDR1 is MNHNS and CDR2 is SASEGT. The CDR3 nucleotides read TGTGCCAGCAAAGGGGACCCGGGACAGGGGCACGAGCAGTACTTC. Protein product: CASKGDPGQGHEQYF.

The CDR3 sequence is CASRETGRTYNEQFF. CDR3 sequence (DNA): TGTGCCAGCAGGGAGACAGGGAGGACCTACAATGAGCAGTTCTTC. The chain employs TRBV2 and TRBJ2-1, with a possible D match to TRBD1 (7 bases). Germline V lookup: CDR1 SNHLY, CDR2 FYNNEI. CDR3 length: 15 residues. V shed 6 bases and J shed 2 bases, with 14 bases lying between them.

The chain recombines TRBV7-9 with TRBJ1-1; unclear D gene. The germline gives CDR1 SEHNR, CDR2 FQNEAQ (reference sequence). Trimming stripped 7 bases from V and 3 bases from J, with 21 bases between. This CDR3 has 16 residues. In nucleotides, the CDR3 is TGTGCCAGCACCCAACGCATCGCGCCTTTTGACACTGAAGCTTTCTTT. This gives the protein CASTQRIAPFDTEAFF. The full variable domain, completed using reference TRBV7-9 and TRBJ1-1, is DTGVSQNPRHKITKRGQNVTFRCDPISEHNRLYWYRQTLGQGPEFLTYFQNEAQLEKSRLLSDRFSAERPKGSFSTLEIQRTEQGDSAMYLCASTQRIAPFDTEAFFGQGTRLTVV.

The V call is TRBV30, the J call TRBJ2-3; 9 positions agree with TRBD1. Germline values: CDR1 GTSNPN, CDR2 SVGIG (reference sequence). CDR3 length: 15 residues. V gave up 2 bases and J gave up 0 bases; unmatched junction bases: 3. The CDR3 loop is CAWSLGQGSTDTQYF. CDR3 sequence (DNA): TGTGCCTGGAGTCTAGGACAGGGGAGCACAGATACGCAGTATTTT.

DNA of the CDR3: TGTGCCAGCAGTGAATGGGGAGCAACTAATGAAAAACTGTTTTTT. Residues: CASSEWGATNEKLFF. The rearrangement links TRBV25-1 to TRBJ1-4; D is ambiguous. The CDR3 runs 15 residues. V was cut by 1 base and J by 0 bases, with 6 bases left in between. Germline lookup yields CDR1 MGHDK and CDR2 SYGVNS. Based on the CDR3 plus reference TRBV25-1 and TRBJ1-4, the full variable domain is EADIYQTPRYLVIGTGKKITLECSQTMGHDKMYWYQQDPGMELHLIHYSYGVNSTEKGDLSSESTVSRIRTEHFPLTLESARPSHTSQYLCASSEWGATNEKLFFGSGTQLSVL.